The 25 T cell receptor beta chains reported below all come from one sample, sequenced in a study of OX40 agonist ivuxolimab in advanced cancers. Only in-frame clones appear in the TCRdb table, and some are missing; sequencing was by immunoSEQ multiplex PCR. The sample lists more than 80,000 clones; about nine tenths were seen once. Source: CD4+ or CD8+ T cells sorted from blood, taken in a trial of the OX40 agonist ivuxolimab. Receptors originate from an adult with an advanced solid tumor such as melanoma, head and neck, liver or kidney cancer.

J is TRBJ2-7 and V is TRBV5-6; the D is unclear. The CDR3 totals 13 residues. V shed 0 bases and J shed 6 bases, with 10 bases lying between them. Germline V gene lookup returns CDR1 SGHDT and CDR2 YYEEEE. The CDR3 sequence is CASSLAPSSEQYF. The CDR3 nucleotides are TGTGCCAGCAGCTTGGCCCCCTCTAGCGAGCAGTACTTC.

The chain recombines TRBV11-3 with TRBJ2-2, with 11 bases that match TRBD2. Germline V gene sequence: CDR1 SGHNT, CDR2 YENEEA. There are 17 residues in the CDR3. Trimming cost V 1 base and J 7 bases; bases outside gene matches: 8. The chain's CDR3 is CASSLAILAGVSGELFF. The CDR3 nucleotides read TGTGCCAGCAGCTTAGCTATACTAGCGGGAGTAAGCGGGGAGCTGTTTTTT.

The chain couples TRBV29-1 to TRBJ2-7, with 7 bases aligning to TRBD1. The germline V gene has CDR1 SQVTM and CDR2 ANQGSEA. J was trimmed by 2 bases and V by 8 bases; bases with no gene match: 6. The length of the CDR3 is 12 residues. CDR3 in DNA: TGCAGCTTCAGACAGGGTCCCTACGAGCAGTACTTC. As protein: CSFRQGPYEQYF.

The CDR3 sequence: CASSHPGQREAFF. The CDR3 DNA sequence: TGTGCCAGCAGTCACCCGGGACAGAGGGAAGCTTTCTTT. The chain is built from TRBV27 and TRBJ1-1, with 7 bases that match TRBD1. The CDR3 spans 13 residues. Germline-derived CDR1 and CDR2 are MNHEY and SMNVEV (reference sequence). Losses at the gene ends were 5 bases for V and 8 bases for J; bases not matched to a gene: 8.

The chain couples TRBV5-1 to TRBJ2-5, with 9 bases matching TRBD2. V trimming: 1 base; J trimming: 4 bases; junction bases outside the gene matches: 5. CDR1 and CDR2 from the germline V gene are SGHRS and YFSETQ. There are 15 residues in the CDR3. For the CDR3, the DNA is TGCGCCAGCAGCTTGAGCGGGGGGCGGCCAGAGACCCAGTACTTC. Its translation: CASSLSGGRPETQYF.

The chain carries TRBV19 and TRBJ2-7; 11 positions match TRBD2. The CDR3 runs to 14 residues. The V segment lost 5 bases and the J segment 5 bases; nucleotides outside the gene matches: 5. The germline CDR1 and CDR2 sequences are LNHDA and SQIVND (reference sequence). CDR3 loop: CASSPTSGRHEQYF. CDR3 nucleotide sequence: TGTGCCAGTAGTCCTACTAGCGGGAGACACGAGCAGTACTTC.

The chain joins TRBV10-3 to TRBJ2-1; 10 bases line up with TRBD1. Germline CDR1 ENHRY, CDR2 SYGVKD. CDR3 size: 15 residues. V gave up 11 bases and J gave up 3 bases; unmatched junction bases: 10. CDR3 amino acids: CAVGVWDRGYNEQFF. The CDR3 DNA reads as TGTGCCGTTGGGGTGTGGGACAGGGGCTACAATGAGCAGTTCTTC.

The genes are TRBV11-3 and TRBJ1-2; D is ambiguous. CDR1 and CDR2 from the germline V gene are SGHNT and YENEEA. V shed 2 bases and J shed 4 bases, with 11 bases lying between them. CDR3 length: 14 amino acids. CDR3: CASSLSLSSYGYTF. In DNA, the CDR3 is TGTGCCAGCAGCTTATCACTTTCGAGCTATGGCTACACCTTC.

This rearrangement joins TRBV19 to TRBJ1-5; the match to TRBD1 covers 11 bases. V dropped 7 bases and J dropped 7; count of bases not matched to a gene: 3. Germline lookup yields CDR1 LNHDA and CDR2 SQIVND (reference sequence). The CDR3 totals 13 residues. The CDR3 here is CASTGTGGQPQHF. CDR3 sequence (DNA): TGTGCCAGTACCGGGACAGGGGGGCAGCCCCAGCATTTT.

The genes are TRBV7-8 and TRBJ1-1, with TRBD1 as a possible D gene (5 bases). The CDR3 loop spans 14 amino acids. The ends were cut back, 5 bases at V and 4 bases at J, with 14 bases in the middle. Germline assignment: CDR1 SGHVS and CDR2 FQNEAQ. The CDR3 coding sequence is TGTGCCAGCAGCGTCCGCAGGGAGAGCACTGAAGCTTTCTTT. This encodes CASSVRRESTEAFF.

The CDR3 loop reads CASGASDSYEQYF. CDR3 coding DNA: TGTGCCAGTGGGGCTAGCGACTCCTACGAGCAGTACTTC. The J gene is TRBJ2-7, the V gene TRBV19; TRBD2 might be the D (6 bases). The CDR3 length is 13 residues. Germline CDR1 and CDR2: LNHDA and SQIVND (reference sequence). Trimming left V 8 bases short and J 0 bases short, with 11 bases between. The entire variable domain, with the rest obtained from reference TRBV19 and TRBJ2-7, is as follows: DGGITQSPKYLFRKEGQNVTLSCEQNLNHDAMYWYRQDPGQGLRLIYYSQIVNDFQKGDIAEGYSVSREKKESFPLTVTSAQKNPTAFYLCASGASDSYEQYFGPGTRLTVT.

The CDR3 reads CASSSPDRGNTIYF. The CDR3 coding sequence is TGTGCCAGCAGCTCTCCTGACAGAGGAAACACCATATATTTT. The V gene is TRBV7-9, the J gene TRBJ1-3, with D perhaps matching TRBD1 (5 bases). Germline CDR1 reads SEHNR; CDR2 reads FQNEAQ (reference sequence). V was clipped by 4 bases and J by 4 bases, with 11 bases between them. The CDR3 sequence is 14 residues long.

CDR3 residues: CASGGGILNNEQFF. The CDR3 DNA sequence: TGTGCCAGCGGCGGGGGGATTCTAAACAATGAGCAGTTCTTC. V is TRBV6-6 and J is TRBJ2-1, with 8 bases matching TRBD2. V lost 8 bases, J lost 5 bases, and 8 bases stayed unmatched. This CDR3 has 14 residues. Germline V lookup: CDR1 MNHNY, CDR2 SVGAGI (reference sequence).

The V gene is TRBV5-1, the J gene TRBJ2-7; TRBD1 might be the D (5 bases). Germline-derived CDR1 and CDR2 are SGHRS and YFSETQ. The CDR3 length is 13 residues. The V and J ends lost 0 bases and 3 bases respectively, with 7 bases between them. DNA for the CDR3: TGCGCCAGCAGCTTGGCTACAGGCTACGAGCAGTACTTC. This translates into CASSLATGYEQYF.

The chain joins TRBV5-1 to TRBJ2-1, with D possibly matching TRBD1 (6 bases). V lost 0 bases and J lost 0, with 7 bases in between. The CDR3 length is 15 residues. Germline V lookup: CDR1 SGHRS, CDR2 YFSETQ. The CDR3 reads CASSLGTVSYNEQFF. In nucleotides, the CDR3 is TGCGCCAGCAGCTTGGGGACAGTCTCCTACAATGAGCAGTTCTTC.

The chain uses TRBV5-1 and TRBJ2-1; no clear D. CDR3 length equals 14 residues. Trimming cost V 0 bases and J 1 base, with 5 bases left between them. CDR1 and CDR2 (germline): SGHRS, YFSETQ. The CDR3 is CASSLDPSYNEQFF. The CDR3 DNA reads TGCGCCAGCAGCTTGGACCCATCCTACAATGAGCAGTTCTTC. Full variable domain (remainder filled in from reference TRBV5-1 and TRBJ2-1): KAGVTQTPRYLIKTRGQQVTLSCSPISGHRSVSWYQQTPGQGLQFLFEYFSETQRNKGNFPGRFSGRQFSNSRSEMNVSTLELGDSALYLCASSLDPSYNEQFFGPGTRLTVL.

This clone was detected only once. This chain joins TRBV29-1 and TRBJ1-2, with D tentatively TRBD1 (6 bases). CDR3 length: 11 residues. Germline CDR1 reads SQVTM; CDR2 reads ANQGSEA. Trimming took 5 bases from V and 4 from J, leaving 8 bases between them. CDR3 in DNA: TGCAGCGTTTACAGGGCCTATGGCTACACCTTC. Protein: CSVYRAYGYTF.

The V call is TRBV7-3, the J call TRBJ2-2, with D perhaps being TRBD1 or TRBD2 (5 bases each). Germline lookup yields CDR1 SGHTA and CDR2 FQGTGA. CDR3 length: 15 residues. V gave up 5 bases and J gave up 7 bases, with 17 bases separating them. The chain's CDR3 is CASSQGARDGGELFF. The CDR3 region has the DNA TGTGCCAGCAGCCAAGGGGCCAGGGACGGCGGGGAGCTGTTTTTT. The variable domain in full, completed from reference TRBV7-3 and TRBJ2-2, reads GAGVSQTPSNKVTEKGKYVELRCDPISGHTALYWYRQSLGQGPEFLIYFQGTGAADDSGLPNDRFFAVRPEGSVSTLKIQRTERGDSAVYLCASSQGARDGGELFFGEGSRLTVL.

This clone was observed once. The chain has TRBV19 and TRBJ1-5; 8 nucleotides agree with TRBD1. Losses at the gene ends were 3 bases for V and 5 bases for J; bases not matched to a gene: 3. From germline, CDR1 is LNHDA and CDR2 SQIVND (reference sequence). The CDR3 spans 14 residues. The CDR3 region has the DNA TGTGCCAGTAGTATCCCAGGGGGCCATCAGCCCCAGCATTTT. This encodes CASSIPGGHQPQHF.

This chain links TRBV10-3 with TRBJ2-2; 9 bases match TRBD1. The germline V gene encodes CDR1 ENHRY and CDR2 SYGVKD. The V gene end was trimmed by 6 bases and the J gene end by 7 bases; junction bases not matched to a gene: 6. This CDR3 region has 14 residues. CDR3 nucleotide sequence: TGTGCCATCAGACCGGGACAGGGAATCGGGGAGCTGTTTTTT. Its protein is CAIRPGQGIGELFF.

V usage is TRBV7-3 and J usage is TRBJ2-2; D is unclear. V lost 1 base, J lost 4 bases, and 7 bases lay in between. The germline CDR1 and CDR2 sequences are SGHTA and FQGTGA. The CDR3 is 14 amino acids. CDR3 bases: TGTGCCAGCAGCTTAATCGCCGGCACCGGGGAGCTGTTTTTT. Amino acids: CASSLIAGTGELFF.

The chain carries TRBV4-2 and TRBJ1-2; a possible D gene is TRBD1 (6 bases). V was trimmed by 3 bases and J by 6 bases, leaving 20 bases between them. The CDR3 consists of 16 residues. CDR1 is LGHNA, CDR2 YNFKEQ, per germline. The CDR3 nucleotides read TGTGCCAGCAGCCACCCCGGGAGTAGGGGGGACCATGGCTACACCTTC. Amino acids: CASSHPGSRGDHGYTF.

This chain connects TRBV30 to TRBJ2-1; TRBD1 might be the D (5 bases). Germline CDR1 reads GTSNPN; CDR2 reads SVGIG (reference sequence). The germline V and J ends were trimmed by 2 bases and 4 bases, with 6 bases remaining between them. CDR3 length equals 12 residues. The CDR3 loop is CAWSRQYNEQFF. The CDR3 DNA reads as TGTGCCTGGAGTCGACAGTACAATGAGCAGTTCTTC. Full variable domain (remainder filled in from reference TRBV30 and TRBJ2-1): SQTIHQWPATLVQPVGSPLSLECTVEGTSNPNLYWYRQAAGRGLQLLFYSVGIGQISSEVPQNLSASRPQDRQFILSSKKLLLSDSGFYLCAWSRQYNEQFFGPGTRLTVL.

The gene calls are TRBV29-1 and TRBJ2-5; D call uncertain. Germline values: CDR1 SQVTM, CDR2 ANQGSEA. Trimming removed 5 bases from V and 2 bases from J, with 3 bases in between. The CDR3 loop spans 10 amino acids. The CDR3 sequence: CSVRQETQYF. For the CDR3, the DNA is TGCAGCGTTCGGCAAGAGACCCAGTACTTC. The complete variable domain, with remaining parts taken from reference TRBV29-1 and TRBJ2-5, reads SAVISQKPSRDICQRGTSLTIQCQVDSQVTMMFWYRQQPGQSLTLIATANQGSEATYESGFVIDKFPISRPNLTFSTLTVSNMSPEDSSIYLCSVRQETQYFGPGTRLLVL.

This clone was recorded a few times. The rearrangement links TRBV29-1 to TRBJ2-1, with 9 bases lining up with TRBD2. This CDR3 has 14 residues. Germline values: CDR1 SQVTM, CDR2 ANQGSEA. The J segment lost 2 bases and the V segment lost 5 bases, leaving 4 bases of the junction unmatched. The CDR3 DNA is TGCAGCGTTAGGGCTAGCGGGGCCTACAATGAGCAGTTCTTC. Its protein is CSVRASGAYNEQFF.